Shown below are 25 T cell receptor beta chains from a single sample sequenced in a study of T-cell memory formation after mild COVID-19. MiXCR, run by TCRdb on the 5' RACE reads, gives a single entry per CDR3 protein. The repertoire consists of hundreds of thousands of distinct CDR3 sequences, with around 20% occurring once and the leading ten covering about 12%. The sequenced sample consisted of PBMCs or a T cell subset sorted from them (not recorded which). The receptors here all came from an adult woman who had mild COVID-19 (a few samples of this study predate the infection). Cell type and time point are not known.

This clonotype was detected only a few times. The chain uses TRBV7-9 and TRBJ2-5; no clear D. CDR3 length equals 11 residues. Deletions cut 8 bases from V and 5 bases from J, with 9 bases between. Germline V CDR1 and CDR2: SEHNR, FQNEAQ (reference sequence). CDR3 nucleotide sequence: TGTGCCAGCGAAACGTCGGAGACCCAGTACTTC. Translating gives CASETSETQYF.

The chain recombines TRBV6-5 with TRBJ2-7; D is possibly TRBD2 (6 bases). This CDR3 is 13 amino acids long. Trimming took 6 bases from V and 3 from J, leaving 12 bases between them. Per the germline V gene, CDR1 is MNHEY and CDR2 is SVGAGI. The CDR3: CASRKAGFYEQYF. The CDR3 nucleotides read TGTGCCAGCAGAAAGGCGGGGTTCTACGAGCAGTACTTC.

This clonotype was seen a handful of times. CDR3 coding DNA: TGTGCCAGCAGTTATGGTGCCAACAGGGAAGCTTTCTTT. Its protein is CASSYGANREAFF. The V and J genes are TRBV6-5 and TRBJ1-1; tentatively, D is TRBD1 (5 bases). Trimming took 3 bases from V and 8 from J, leaving 13 bases between them. Germline lookup yields CDR1 MNHEY and CDR2 SVGAGI. This CDR3 is 13 amino acids long.

The chain links TRBV7-8 to TRBJ1-1; 7 positions match TRBD1. Germline V lookup: CDR1 SGHVS, CDR2 FQNEAQ. The CDR3 is 15 residues long. Losses at the gene ends were 3 bases for V and 5 bases for J; bases not matched to a gene: 9. The chain's CDR3 is CASSLGQSRGTEAFF. The DNA for the CDR3 is TGTGCCAGCAGCTTGGGACAGTCCAGAGGGACTGAAGCTTTCTTT.

The rearrangement uses TRBV12-3 or TRBV12-4 and TRBJ2-7, with TRBD1 identical over 8 bases. V was pared by 10 bases and J by 0 bases, with 5 bases of the junction left unmatched. This CDR3 has 13 residues. CDR3 sequence: CATGTGHSYEQYF. CDR3 DNA: TGTGCCACCGGGACAGGACACTCCTACGAGCAGTACTTC.

The table lists this clonotype with a few counts. V usage is TRBV5-4 and J usage is TRBJ1-1; no reliable D call. The ends were cut back, 3 bases at V and 0 bases at J, with 12 bases in the middle. This CDR3 comprises 15 residues. In germline, CDR1 is SGHNT, CDR2 YYREEE (reference sequence). Written as DNA, the CDR3 is TGTGCCAGCAGCTCGGCGGGGTTTATGAACACTGAAGCTTTCTTT. This translates into CASSSAGFMNTEAFF.

J is TRBJ2-7 and V is TRBV12-3 or TRBV12-4; D remains ambiguous. CDR3 length equals 12 residues. V lost 5 bases and J lost 1, with 6 bases in between. CDR3 residues: CASSDASYEQYF. The CDR3 region has the DNA TGTGCCAGCAGTGACGCGTCCTACGAGCAGTACTTC.

The genes are TRBV6-5 and TRBJ1-1; a possible D gene is TRBD1 (5 bases). V shed 6 bases and J shed 0 bases, with 20 bases lying between them. The CDR3 runs 17 residues. Germline lookup yields CDR1 MNHEY and CDR2 SVGAGI. As DNA, the CDR3 is TGTGCCAGCAGAGTACGGGGACGGATGATAATGAACACTGAAGCTTTCTTT. Its translation is CASRVRGRMIMNTEAFF.

CDR3 sequence: CSARSGVRDTEAFF. The CDR3 region has the DNA TGCAGTGCTAGGTCCGGAGTGCGGGACACTGAAGCTTTCTTT. V usage is TRBV20-1 and J usage is TRBJ1-1; no clear D. Trimming shortened V by 3 bases and J by 3 bases, and 14 bases separated the two germline ends. CDR1 is DFQATT and CDR2 is SNEGSKA in the germline V gene (reference sequence). This CDR3 is 14 amino acids long.

This clonotype was observed at least ten times. V is TRBV5-1 and J is TRBJ2-1, with D unclear. Trimming stripped 4 bases from V and 7 bases from J, with 9 bases between. CDR3 length: 12 residues. Germline V gene lookup returns CDR1 SGHRS and CDR2 YFSETQ. The CDR3 loop reads CASSPTGNEQFF. As DNA, the CDR3 is TGCGCCAGCAGCCCCACCGGGAATGAGCAGTTCTTC.

In its sample, this clonotype was seen a few times. The J gene is TRBJ1-2, the V gene TRBV6-5; D perhaps matches TRBD1 (5 bases). The V gene's germline CDR1 is MNHEY and CDR2 SVGAGI. CDR3 length equals 15 residues. The germline V and J ends were trimmed by 5 bases and 8 bases, with 21 bases remaining between them. The DNA of the CDR3 is TGTGCCAGCAGTCTAACCACTCGACCGGGGCTGGGCTACACCTTC. This codes for CASSLTTRPGLGYTF.

This clonotype was picked up a small number of times. The rearrangement joins TRBV7-9 to TRBJ2-5, with D possibly TRBD1 on 5 matching bases. V was cut by 6 bases and J by 5 bases, with 16 bases left in between. The CDR3 is made up of 14 amino acids. Germline-derived CDR1 and CDR2 are SEHNR and FQNEAQ (reference sequence). CDR3 in DNA: TGTGCCAGCAGGAAGCTAGGGGCCAGGGAGACCCAGTACTTC. Translated: CASRKLGARETQYF.

The J gene is TRBJ2-3, the V gene TRBV7-3; tentatively, D is TRBD1 or TRBD2 (5 bases each). The V and J ends lost 1 base and 9 bases respectively, with 20 bases between them. This CDR3 contains 16 residues. CDR1 is SGHTA, CDR2 FQGTGA, per germline. CDR3 sequence reads: CASSLKGPGPPGTQYF. CDR3 bases: TGTGCCAGCAGCTTAAAGGGACCCGGCCCGCCGGGGACGCAGTATTTT.

The sample holds many counts of this clonotype. The rearrangement joins TRBV12-3 or TRBV12-4 to TRBJ2-1; D unresolved. Trimming pared 5 bases from V and 7 bases from J, leaving 9 bases between. This CDR3 contains 12 residues. CDR3 nucleotides: TGTGCCAGCAGTCCAGGCCAAAATGAGCAGTTCTTC. Translation: CASSPGQNEQFF.

The chain uses TRBV29-1 and TRBJ2-1; D remains unclear. This CDR3 contains 10 residues. The V end was cut by 7 bases, the J end by 6 bases, with 7 bases between. Per the germline V gene, CDR1 is SQVTM and CDR2 is ANQGSEA. CDR3 coding DNA: TGCAGCGCTACGCTCAATGAGCAGTTCTTC. It specifies CSATLNEQFF.

This chain uses TRBV6-2 or TRBV6-3 with TRBJ2-1; 13 bases fit TRBD2. The length of the CDR3 is 18 residues. Germline-derived CDR1 and CDR2 are MNHEY and SVGEGT. Trimming cost V 2 bases and J 5 bases; bases outside gene matches: 9. The CDR3 is CASSYGTSGTLRDNEQFF. In nucleotides, the CDR3 is TGTGCCAGCAGTTACGGGACTAGCGGGACTCTAAGGGACAATGAGCAGTTCTTC.

The chain employs TRBV5-8 and TRBJ2-7; D possibly uses TRBD1 or TRBD2 (5 bases each). The CDR3 extends over 15 amino acids. Looked up from germline, CDR1 is SGHTS and CDR2 is YDEGEE. V lost 4 bases to trimming and J lost 0 bases, with 14 bases between them. CDR3 sequence (DNA): TGTGCCAGCAGCCTCGGGACGTCGAGCTCCTACGAGCAGTACTTC. It encodes CASSLGTSSSYEQYF.

This chain links TRBV3-1 with TRBJ2-7; TRBD1 agrees at 10 bases. The CDR3 totals 15 residues. V shed 5 bases, J shed 7 bases, and the junction held 11 bases outside the gene matches. Germline CDR1 and CDR2: LGHDT and YNNKEL (reference sequence). The CDR3, as DNA: TGTGCCAGCAGCGAAGGGACAGGGGCACCGAGGGAGCAGTACTTC. Amino acids: CASSEGTGAPREQYF.

This clonotype was observed a few times. The chain combines TRBV24-1 with TRBJ2-3, with D unresolved. Germline V gives CDR1 KGHDR, CDR2 SFDVKD. The CDR3 runs to 13 residues. V was trimmed by 5 bases and J by 0 bases, leaving 5 bases between them. The CDR3 coding sequence is TGTGCCACCAGTGTCCAGAGCACAGATACGCAGTATTTT. This encodes CATSVQSTDTQYF.

This clonotype came up many times. The rearrangement joins TRBV7-9 to TRBJ2-4; TRBD1 matches 7 bases. Trimming took 2 bases from V and 10 from J; bases not matched to a gene: 11. The CDR3 is 15 residues long. Germline CDR1 reads SEHNR; CDR2 reads FQNEAQ (reference sequence). The CDR3 loop is CASSLQGTEVPIQYF. CDR3 sequence (DNA): TGTGCCAGCAGCTTACAGGGGACAGAGGTCCCTATTCAGTACTTC.

As regards this clonotype: A much larger clone differs from this one at a single base, so this may be a read error. The rearrangement uses TRBV20-1 and TRBJ2-7, with 7 bases aligning to TRBD1. CDR1 DFQATT and CDR2 SNEGSKA come from the germline V gene (reference sequence). CDR3 length: 15 amino acids. The junction had 9 bases not matched to a gene; V was cut back by 0 bases and J by 4 bases. The CDR3: CSARDHGQDWYEQYF. In DNA form, the CDR3 reads TGCAGTGCTAGAGACCACGGACAGGACTGGTACGAGCAGTACTTC.

CDR3 sequence: CASSLGLLGGRIIDTQYF. CDR3 DNA sequence: TGTGCCAGCAGCTTAGGGTTACTCGGCGGGAGGATTATAGATACGCAGTATTTT. This chain uses TRBV7-2 with TRBJ2-3; 8 bases are a match to TRBD2. The CDR3 extends over 18 amino acids. Looked up from germline, CDR1 is SGHTA and CDR2 is FQGNSA. The junction had 14 bases not matched to a gene; V was cut back by 1 base and J by 5 bases.

This clonotype came up a few times. The rearrangement uses TRBV4-2 and TRBJ2-3, with 11 bases aligning to TRBD2. In germline, CDR1 is LGHNA, CDR2 YNFKEQ. The CDR3 is 19 amino acids. Trimming took 4 bases from V and 3 from J; bases not matched to a gene: 15. The DNA of the CDR3 is TGTGCCAGCAGCCGAAAGGATTGGAGTAGCGGGGGGGAGACAGATACGCAGTATTTT. Amino acids: CASSRKDWSSGGETDTQYF.

For the CDR3, the DNA is TGCGCCAGCAGCTTGGCCGCGGCTAGCGGGGTGCAAGAGACCCAGTACTTC. Translating it yields CASSLAAASGVQETQYF. V is TRBV5-1 and J is TRBJ2-5; TRBD2 matches 9 bases. The CDR3 has 17 residues. CDR1 and CDR2 (germline): SGHRS, YFSETQ. With 0 bases clipped from V and 2 bases from J, the junction kept 8 bases outside the gene matches. Supplemented by reference TRBV5-1 and TRBJ2-5, the full variable domain reads KAGVTQTPRYLIKTRGQQVTLSCSPISGHRSVSWYQQTPGQGLQFLFEYFSETQRNKGNFPGRFSGRQFSNSRSEMNVSTLELGDSALYLCASSLAAASGVQETQYFGPGTRLLVL.

This clonotype has a handful of counts. V and J are TRBV7-2 and TRBJ2-1; D is unclear. The V end was cut by 6 bases, the J end by 0 bases, with 15 bases between. Germline CDR1 is SGHTA and CDR2 is FQGNSA. This CDR3 is 16 amino acids long. CDR3 coding DNA: TGTGCCAGCAGACACTGGGCGCCAAGCTCCTACAATGAGCAGTTCTTC. Amino acid sequence: CASRHWAPSSYNEQFF.